This T cell receptor (beta chain) was observed in a study of blood T cells in healthy people across ages. The authors ran a second PCR of about 6 to 11 cycles using a sample-barcoded 5' primer and a J-beta primer mix. TCRdb reanalysed the 5' RACE reads using MiXCR and keeps one entry per CDR3 protein. The sample records some 1,800,000 distinct CDR3 sequences, roughly two fifths being singletons. Overall study results and limits: The study found more naive CD4+ cells and higher diversity in long-lived than aged donors. CMV infection status of these donors was not known. Using unsorted PBMCs precluded a conclusive naive versus antigen-experienced comparison.

This CDR3 has 14 residues. About this clonotype: Its antigen remains unknown.

The chain recombines TRBV21-1 with TRBJ2-7; TRBD1 was called by the table and not checked on the DNA. TRBV21-1 is listed as a pseudogene. The source of this sequence is a human donor in good health. Source material: blood. The CDR3 DNA is TGTGCCAGCAGCGCCGTGGTTCCCCCTCGCGAGCAGTACTTC. Protein: CASSAVVPPREQYF.